Below are 8 T cell receptor beta chains sequenced from a single sample in a study of blood T cell repertoires in COVID-19. Measured with immunoSEQ multiplex PCR; TCRdb has only the in-frame clones, and not every one. The data show about 350,000 clones, almost 90% seen once. The sample consisted of PBMCs or T cells enriched from blood (not recorded which). These receptors originate from a woman in her 30s who had been exposed to COVID-19.

The rearrangement links TRBV7-9 to TRBJ2-3; 7 bases fit TRBD1. Trimming removed 2 bases from V and 0 bases from J; junction bases left unmatched: 5. Germline loops: CDR1 SEHNR, CDR2 FQNEAQ (reference sequence). The CDR3 is 16 residues long. This CDR3 reads CASSLLGTASTDTQYF. CDR3 in DNA: TGTGCCAGCAGCTTACTCGGGACAGCTAGCACAGATACGCAGTATTTT.

V gene TRBV18 combines with J gene TRBJ2-1; a possible D gene is TRBD2 (6 bases). Trimming left V 1 base short and J 4 bases short, with 17 bases between. Looked up from germline, CDR1 is KGHSH and CDR2 is LQKENI. This CDR3 region has 17 residues. CDR3 protein: CASSPRPGATDYNEQFF. CDR3 nucleotides: TGTGCCAGCTCACCACGACCGGGAGCCACCGATTACAATGAGCAGTTCTTC.

Concerning this clone itself: Other DNA sequences in the sample encode the same CDR3. The chain couples TRBV11-2 to TRBJ1-1; D is possibly TRBD1 (6 bases). V was shortened by 3 bases and J by 4 bases, with 9 bases between the two germline ends. CDR1 and CDR2 from the germline V gene are SGHAT and FQNNGV. The CDR3 spans 13 residues. DNA for the CDR3: TGTGCCAGCAGCTTTTCAGGGGTCACTGAAGCTTTCTTT. This sequence encodes CASSFSGVTEAFF.

The chain uses TRBV4-1 and TRBJ2-7; a possible D gene is TRBD2 (5 bases). Germline lookup yields CDR1 MGHRA and CDR2 YSYEKL. The V and J ends lost 1 base and 5 bases respectively, with 12 bases between them. The CDR3 is 14 residues long. CDR3 in amino acids: CASSQGRGSDEQYF. DNA for the CDR3: TGCGCCAGCAGCCAAGGGCGAGGGAGCGACGAGCAGTACTTC.

The chain recombines TRBV30 with TRBJ1-2, with TRBD1 matching over 9 bases. This CDR3 is built from 14 residues. The V gene's germline CDR1 is GTSNPN and CDR2 SVGIG (reference sequence). V was clipped by 5 bases and J by 7 bases; unmatched bases: 11. The CDR3 here is CAWHNTRQGGGYTF. CDR3 nucleotides: TGTGCCTGGCATAACACGCGACAGGGGGGTGGCTACACCTTC.

This chain links TRBV5-1 with TRBJ2-1; 8 bases align to TRBD2. Losses at the gene ends were 4 bases for V and 4 bases for J; bases not matched to a gene: 10. Germline V lookup: CDR1 SGHRS, CDR2 YFSETQ. The CDR3 sequence is 16 residues long. CDR3 in amino acids: CASSPVPASGYNEQFF. DNA of the CDR3: TGCGCCAGCAGCCCAGTGCCGGCTAGCGGGTACAATGAGCAGTTCTTC.

V is TRBV6-5 and J is TRBJ1-4; 7 nucleotides line up with TRBD1. The CDR3 covers 15 residues. J lost 7 bases, V lost 0 bases, and 5 bases had no gene match. Germline V gene lookup returns CDR1 MNHEY and CDR2 SVGAGI. CDR3 sequence: CASSYSRGLGEKLFF. In DNA form, the CDR3 reads TGTGCCAGCAGTTACTCAAGGGGGCTTGGTGAAAAACTGTTTTTT.

The genes are TRBV6-1 and TRBJ1-2; TRBD1 aligns across 10 bases. Losses at the gene ends were 2 bases for V and 4 bases for J; bases not matched to a gene: 7. The CDR3 has 16 amino acids. Germline V lookup: CDR1 MNHNS, CDR2 SASEGT. CDR3 region: CASSEMTTGGFYGYTF. The CDR3 DNA reads as TGTGCCAGCAGTGAAATGACGACAGGGGGCTTCTATGGCTACACCTTC.